A selection of T cell receptor beta chains follows, all from one sample in a study of identical twins. TCRdb re-called the 5' RACE reads through MiXCR, storing one row per CDR3 protein. The sample records 510,000 or so distinct CDR3 sequences, roughly 15% being singletons. These same records also appear under a second study, on yellow fever vaccine responses in identical twins.

The sequencing sample was made of CD4+ T cells sorted from blood. Every receptor here comes from a woman aged 18-29 years in good health. Both conserved end residues are part of each CDR3. Each record gives: D gene, CDR3 length, J gene, clone size, V gene, CDR3 DNA, CDR3 protein. D genes are given only for firm matches. Some rows have no size entry. The others give once, few or many, or a class for an expanded clone.

TRBD1	17	TRBJ1-4	-	TRBV5-1	TGCGCCAGCTGCGAGATTCGAACAGGGGGAATCAACGAAAAACTGTTTTTT	CASCEIRTGGINEKLFF
TRBD2	15	TRBJ2-1	-	TRBV2	TGTGCCAGCAGTGTCGGGAGGCCCTCCTACAATGAGCAGTTCTTC	CASSVGRPSYNEQFF
-	15	TRBJ2-1	few	TRBV12-3/TRBV12-4	TGTGCCAGCAGTTTGTGGGGGCACTCCTACAATGAGCAGTTCTTC	CASSLWGHSYNEQFF
TRBD1	13	TRBJ1-4	-	TRBV20-1	TGCAGTGTTCCGGGGACAGGGAGTGAAAAACTGTTTTTT	CSVPGTGSEKLFF
TRBD1	18	TRBJ1-1	many	TRBV12-3/TRBV12-4	TGTGCCAGCAGTTTAGCGGGGAGGGGGACAGGGGGATTGACTGAAGCTTTCTTT	CASSLAGRGTGGLTEAFF
-	15	TRBJ2-1	-	TRBV10-3	TGTGCCACCCAGGTTGGGCACTTACCCTACAATGAGCAGTTCTTC	CATQVGHLPYNEQFF
-	13	TRBJ1-2	few	TRBV10-3	TGTGCCATCAGTGGCAGGGAAAACTATGGCTACACCTTC	CAISGRENYGYTF
-	13	TRBJ2-3	-	TRBV7-9	TGTGCCAGCAGCTCCACAGGGCCAGATACGCAGTATTTT	CASSSTGPDTQYF
-	13	TRBJ2-3	-	TRBV7-9	TGTGCCAGCAGCTTAGTCGTTGGAGATACGCAGTATTTT	CASSLVVGDTQYF
-	16	TRBJ1-1	-	TRBV5-6	TGTGCCAGCAGCTTGGGTAGACTGGCCGGTAACACTGAAGCTTTCTTT	CASSLGRLAGNTEAFF
-	15	TRBJ2-7	many	TRBV9	TGTGCCAGCAGCGCGAGACTAGGGAAGTCCTACGAGCAGTACTTC	CASSARLGKSYEQYF
-	14	TRBJ1-4	-	TRBV6-1	TGTGCCAGCAGTCCGCGACCCCCTAATGAAAAACTGTTTTTT	CASSPRPPNEKLFF
TRBD2	16	TRBJ2-3	-	TRBV7-8	TGTGCCAGCAGCTTAGGAGGAACCATCGGGGGGGATACGCAGTATTTT	CASSLGGTIGGDTQYF
-	16	TRBJ2-4	-	TRBV12-3/TRBV12-4	TGTGCCAGCAGTTTAGCCTGGGGTTGGGGCAAAAACATTCAGTACTTC	CASSLAWGWGKNIQYF
-	13	TRBJ2-5	-	TRBV7-7	TGTGCCAGCAGCTTACAGGCTGTTGGGACCCAGTACTTC	CASSLQAVGTQYF
-	13	TRBJ2-7	-	TRBV12-3/TRBV12-4	TGTGCCAGCAGTGGCGGAGTCCTATACGAGCAGTACTTC	CASSGGVLYEQYF
-	13	TRBJ1-1	-	TRBV12-3/TRBV12-4	TGTGCCAGCGGAAGGGGGATGAACACTGAAGCTTTCTTT	CASGRGMNTEAFF
TRBD2	17	TRBJ2-3	-	TRBV7-2	TGTGCCAGCAGCATCCAGTCCTTAGCGGGGGGAGCAGATACGCAGTATTTT	CASSIQSLAGGADTQYF
-	15	TRBJ2-7	few	TRBV7-2	TGTGCCAGCAGCTTCTTCCGGGACGGACCCTACGAGCAGTACTTC	CASSFFRDGPYEQYF
-	14	TRBJ2-7	-	TRBV19	TGTGCCAGTAGTATCTCCCCAATCTCCTACGAGCAGTACTTC	CASSISPISYEQYF
-	12	TRBJ2-3	many	TRBV24-1	TGTGCCACCGCGCAGGGGACAGATACGCAGTATTTT	CATAQGTDTQYF
TRBD2	15	TRBJ2-7	few	TRBV10-3	TGTGCCATCAGTGAGTCAAGGGGAGGGTTTGACGAGCAGTACTTC	CAISESRGGFDEQYF